What follows are 21 T cell receptor beta chains derived from one specimen sequenced in a study of blood T cell repertoires in COVID-19. Produced via immunoSEQ multiplex PCR; TCRdb's table is partial and in-frame only. The repertoire includes 85,000 to 110,000 clones, approximately 80% of them detected once, and 12% sits in the top ten. The specimen sequenced was peripheral blood. These receptor sequences come from a human donor in a cohort sampled during active COVID-19.

This clone was found once. This chain connects TRBV5-4 to TRBJ2-3, with 8 bases matching TRBD1. The junction had 9 bases not matched to a gene; V was cut back by 4 bases and J by 2 bases. Germline lookup yields CDR1 SGHNT and CDR2 YYREEE (reference sequence). This CDR3 is built from 16 residues. The CDR3 sequence is CASSRVGQETTDTQYF. DNA of the CDR3: TGTGCCAGCAGCCGGGTGGGACAGGAGACCACAGATACGCAGTATTTT.

The J gene is TRBJ1-2, the V gene TRBV19; 12 positions match TRBD1. This CDR3 contains 16 residues. CDR1 is LNHDA and CDR2 is SQIVND in the germline V gene (reference sequence). The CDR3 is CATKGTGGPPLYGYTF. The CDR3 DNA follows: TGTGCAACTAAAGGGACAGGGGGCCCCCCGCTCTATGGCTACACCTTC.

This rearrangement joins TRBV5-4 to TRBJ2-1; 9 nucleotides match TRBD2. The CDR3 is 16 amino acids. Losses at the gene ends were 3 bases for V and 4 bases for J; bases not matched to a gene: 8. Germline CDR1 SGHNT, CDR2 YYREEE (reference sequence). Here the CDR3 reads CASSSGGLAGYNEQFF. CDR3 bases: TGTGCCAGCAGCTCTGGGGGGCTAGCGGGGTACAATGAGCAGTTCTTC. Full variable domain (rest looked up from reference TRBV5-4 and TRBJ2-1): ETGVTQSPTHLIKTRGQQVTLRCSSQSGHNTVSWYQQALGQGPQFIFQYYREEENGRGNFPPRFSGLQFPNYSSELNVNALELDDSALYLCASSSGGLAGYNEQFFGPGTRLTVL.

DNA for the CDR3: TGTGCCAGCACCGCCCTACGACTAGCGGGGGAGTATTTT. Its translation: CASTALRLAGEYF. The chain couples TRBV6-5 to TRBJ2-3; TRBD2 aligns across 12 bases. This CDR3 comprises 13 residues. After removal of 7 bases from V and 13 bases from J, the junction contained 9 bases not matched to a gene. CDR1 is MNHEY, CDR2 SVGAGI, per germline.

In nucleotides, the CDR3 is TGTGCCAGCAGTCCTGAACTTGGGGGGGGGCGCGAGACCCAGTACTTC. Translated, it gives CASSPELGGGRETQYF. V usage is TRBV6-6 and J usage is TRBJ2-5; TRBD2 is a possible D gene (7 bases). Trimming stripped 5 bases from V and 5 bases from J, with 21 bases between. The germline V gene has CDR1 MNHNY and CDR2 SVGAGI (reference sequence). This CDR3 has 16 residues.

This clone was observed once. This chain uses TRBV7-9 with TRBJ2-3, with D perhaps TRBD2 (6 bases). There are 13 residues in the CDR3. CDR1 is SEHNR and CDR2 is FQNEAQ in the germline V gene (reference sequence). The V gene lost 11 bases and the J gene lost 0 bases, with 12 bases spanning the gap. The CDR3 reads CAGGTSSTDTQYF. CDR3 nucleotides: TGTGCCGGCGGGACTTCTAGCACAGATACGCAGTATTTT.

This chain connects TRBV11-2 to TRBJ2-3; D remains ambiguous. Germline V gives CDR1 SGHAT, CDR2 FQNNGV. V was clipped by 5 bases and J by 15 bases, with 21 bases between them. This CDR3 spans 13 amino acids. CDR3 loop: CASSIDSLFVNYF. Here the CDR3 DNA reads TGTGCCAGCAGCATCGACTCCCTCTTTGTTAATTATTTT.

The V and J genes are TRBV2 and TRBJ1-3; D is uncertain. The CDR3 consists of 14 residues. V was cut by 3 bases and J by 1 base, with 7 bases left in between. The V gene's germline CDR1 is SNHLY and CDR2 FYNNEI. The chain's CDR3 is CASSERVSGNTIYF. DNA of the CDR3: TGTGCCAGCAGTGAGCGGGTTTCTGGAAACACCATATATTTT.

CDR3 protein: CASSFRVYTEAFF. CDR3 in DNA: TGCGCCAGCAGCTTCAGGGTTTATACTGAAGCTTTCTTT. This chain uses TRBV5-1 with TRBJ1-1, with TRBD1 as a possible D gene (5 bases). This CDR3 contains 13 residues. Trimming left V 2 bases short and J 5 bases short, with 10 bases between. CDR1 is SGHRS, CDR2 YFSETQ, per germline. The variable domain in full, with the rest retrieved from reference TRBV5-1 and TRBJ1-1, is KAGVTQTPRYLIKTRGQQVTLSCSPISGHRSVSWYQQTPGQGLQFLFEYFSETQRNKGNFPGRFSGRQFSNSRSEMNVSTLELGDSALYLCASSFRVYTEAFFGQGTRLTVV.

The chain recombines TRBV15 with TRBJ1-1; unclear D gene. Between the trimmed V and J ends, which lost 1 base and 4 bases, there was a span of 13 bases. The length of the CDR3 is 15 residues. CDR1 is LNHNV and CDR2 is YYDKDF in the germline V gene (reference sequence). The CDR3 region is CATSRALTEATEAFF. For the CDR3, the DNA is TGTGCCACCAGCAGAGCACTTACAGAAGCCACTGAAGCTTTCTTT.

This clone has a handful of counts. The chain recombines TRBV5-1 with TRBJ1-4, with D perhaps TRBD1 (5 bases). Trimming took 0 bases from V and 8 from J, leaving 14 bases between them. Germline V gene data show CDR1 as SGHRS and CDR2 as YFSETQ. This CDR3 spans 15 amino acids. CDR3 loop: CASSLAGGAREKLFF. CDR3 in DNA: TGCGCCAGCAGCTTGGCCGGAGGGGCGAGGGAAAAACTGTTTTTT.

The chain couples TRBV6-1 to TRBJ2-4; a possible D gene is TRBD1 (6 bases). The CDR3 has 17 amino acids. From germline, CDR1 is MNHNS and CDR2 SASEGT. Deletions cut 3 bases from V and 0 bases from J, with 15 bases between. The CDR3 bases are TGTGCCAGCAGTGAGCTCGGTTGGGGGCTAGCCAAAAACATTCAGTACTTC. It encodes CASSELGWGLAKNIQYF.

The chain uses TRBV3-1 (or the pseudogene TRBV3-2) and TRBJ1-5, with D possibly being TRBD1 (6 bases). This CDR3 region has 14 residues. Germline CDR1 LGHDT, CDR2 YNNKEL (reference sequence). Trimming shortened V by 5 bases and J by 4 bases, and 12 bases separated the two germline ends. CDR3 sequence reads: CASSFGQRNQPQHF. CDR3 DNA sequence: TGTGCCAGCAGCTTCGGACAGCGGAATCAGCCCCAGCATTTT.

The chain is built from TRBV27 and TRBJ2-2, with 7 bases aligning to TRBD2. The CDR3 length is 18 residues. Germline loops: CDR1 MNHEY, CDR2 SMNVEV (reference sequence). V gave up 2 bases and J gave up 4 bases; unmatched junction bases: 13. CDR3 sequence reads: CASSLGWGGGRGTGELFF. Written as DNA, the CDR3 is TGTGCCAGCAGTTTAGGTTGGGGGGGAGGTCGCGGCACCGGGGAGCTGTTTTTT.

V usage is TRBV2 and J usage is TRBJ1-1; the match to TRBD1 covers 9 bases. This CDR3 spans 14 amino acids. The V gene end was trimmed by 1 base and the J gene end by 4 bases; junction bases not matched to a gene: 1. CDR1 is SNHLY and CDR2 is FYNNEI in the germline V gene. CDR3 residues: CASSEETGGTEAFF. CDR3 sequence (DNA): TGTGCCAGCAGTGAAGAGACAGGGGGCACTGAAGCTTTCTTT.

This clone was recorded only once. The V call is TRBV6-2 or TRBV6-3, the J call TRBJ1-2; TRBD1 agrees at 11 bases. This CDR3 has 14 residues. The germline V gene encodes CDR1 MNHEY and CDR2 SVGEGT. V was clipped by 5 bases and J by 2 bases; unmatched bases: 1. This CDR3 is CASSRTGGNYGYTF. DNA of the CDR3: TGTGCCAGCAGTCGGACAGGGGGCAACTATGGCTACACCTTC.

This chain uses TRBV7-2 with TRBJ2-5; 8 bases line up with TRBD1. Looked up from germline, CDR1 is SGHTA and CDR2 is FQGNSA. The V segment lost 5 bases and the J segment 5 bases; nucleotides outside the gene matches: 7. This CDR3 has 14 residues. The chain's CDR3 is CASSPDRGRETQYF. The CDR3 DNA sequence: TGTGCCAGCAGCCCAGACAGGGGTAGGGAGACCCAGTACTTC.

V usage is TRBV2 and J usage is TRBJ1-4, with D possibly matching TRBD1 (6 bases). V dropped 6 bases and J dropped 8 bases, with 10 bases sitting between them. The germline V gene encodes CDR1 SNHLY and CDR2 FYNNEI. The CDR3 is made up of 12 amino acids. The DNA of the CDR3 is TGTGCCAGCAGCCAGGGGCCGGAAAAACTGTTTTTT. Protein sequence: CASSQGPEKLFF.

The genes are TRBV6-6 and TRBJ1-2, with D unclear. The CDR3 is made up of 13 amino acids. V was cut by 4 bases and J by 6 bases, with 12 bases left in between. CDR1 and CDR2 (germline): MNHNY, SVGAGI (reference sequence). The CDR3 loop is CASSFFPRDGYTF. CDR3 sequence (DNA): TGTGCCAGCAGTTTCTTCCCCCGGGATGGCTACACCTTC.

V is TRBV19 and J is TRBJ1-2, with D perhaps matching TRBD1 (5 bases). CDR1 is LNHDA and CDR2 is SQIVND in the germline V gene (reference sequence). This CDR3 contains 13 residues. The V gene lost 1 base and the J gene lost 8 bases, with 11 bases spanning the gap. CDR3 bases: TGTGCCAGTAGTATAGCCGGGACTGCCGGCTACACCTTC. It specifies CASSIAGTAGYTF.

The chain is built from TRBV13 and TRBJ2-2; tentative D call: TRBD2 (5 bases). V lost 2 bases and J 1 base, leaving 8 bases between the germline ends. The CDR3 totals 15 residues. Germline assignment: CDR1 PRHDT and CDR2 FYEKMQ (reference sequence). In DNA form, the CDR3 reads TGTGCCAGCAGCTTACTAGGACTGAACACCGGGGAGCTGTTTTTT. This gives the protein CASSLLGLNTGELFF.